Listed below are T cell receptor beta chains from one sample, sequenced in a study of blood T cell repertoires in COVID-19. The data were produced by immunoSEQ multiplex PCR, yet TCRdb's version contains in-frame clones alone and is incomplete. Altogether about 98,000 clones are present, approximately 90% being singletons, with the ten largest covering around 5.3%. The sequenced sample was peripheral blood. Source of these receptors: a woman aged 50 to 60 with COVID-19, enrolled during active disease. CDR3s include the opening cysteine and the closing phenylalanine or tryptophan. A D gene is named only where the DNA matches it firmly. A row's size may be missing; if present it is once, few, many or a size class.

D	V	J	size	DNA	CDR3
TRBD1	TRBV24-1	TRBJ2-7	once	TGTGCCACCGCGGACAGGGGAGACGAGCAGTACTTC	CATADRGDEQYF
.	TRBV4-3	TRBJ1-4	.	TGCGCCAGCAGCCAAAGGGCAGGGATTAATGAAAAACTGTTTTTT	CASSQRAGINEKLFF
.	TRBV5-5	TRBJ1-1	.	TGTGCCAGCAGCTTGGCCCATGGCGGTGAAGCTTTCTTT	CASSLAHGGEAFF
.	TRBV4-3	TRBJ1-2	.	TGCGCCAGCAGCCAAGGCAAACAGGGTTACTATGGCTACACCTTC	CASSQGKQGYYGYTF
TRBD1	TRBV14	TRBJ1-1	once	TGTGCCAGCAGCCTCACACAGGGGGCGCGCACTGAAGCTTTCTTT	CASSLTQGARTEAFF
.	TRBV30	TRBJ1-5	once	TGTGCCTGGAGGGACAATCGCAATCAGCCCCAGCATTTT	CAWRDNRNQPQHF
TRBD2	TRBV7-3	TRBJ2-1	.	TGTGCCAGCAGCTTAATGGGGGGGACTAGCCCCAATGAGCAGTTCTTC	CASSLMGGTSPNEQFF
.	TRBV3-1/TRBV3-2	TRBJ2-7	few	TGTGCCAGCAGCCAAGGGCTAGAGTCGACCTACGAGCAGTACTTC	CASSQGLESTYEQYF
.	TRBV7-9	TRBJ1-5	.	TGTGCCAGCAGCCAAGCGGGATATAGCAATCAGCCCCAGCATTTT	CASSQAGYSNQPQHF
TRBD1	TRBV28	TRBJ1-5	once	TGTGCCAGCAGTTTACCGGGACAGCCAAATCAGCCCCAGCATTTT	CASSLPGQPNQPQHF
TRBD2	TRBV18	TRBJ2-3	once	TGTGCCAGCTCACCAAGGCTAGCGGGGAATAACGATACGCAGTATTTT	CASSPRLAGNNDTQYF
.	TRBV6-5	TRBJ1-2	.	TGTGCCAGCAGTTACTCAGGCTGGACAGCCGGCTACACCTTC	CASSYSGWTAGYTF
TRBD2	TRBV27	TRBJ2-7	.	TGTGCCAGCAATCCGACTAGCGCCTCCTACGAGCAGTACTTC	CASNPTSASYEQYF
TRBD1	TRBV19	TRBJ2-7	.	TGTGCCAGTAGTATAGTGCTAGGACAGGGGGCCTACGAGCAGTACTTC	CASSIVLGQGAYEQYF
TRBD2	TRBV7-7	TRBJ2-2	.	TGTGCCAGCAGCCCTAGCGGGGGGACGAACACCGGGGAGCTGTTTTTT	CASSPSGGTNTGELFF
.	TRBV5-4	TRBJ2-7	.	TGTGCCAGCAGCTTTAATGGGGGCCAATACGAGCAGTACTTC	CASSFNGGQYEQYF
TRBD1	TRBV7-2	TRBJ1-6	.	TGTGCCAGCAGCTTAGTGGGGACAGGAAATTCACCCCTCCACTTT	CASSLVGTGNSPLHF
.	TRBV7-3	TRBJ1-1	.	TGTGCCAGCAAGAGCGGCGAGAACACTGAAGCTTTCTTT	CASKSGENTEAFF
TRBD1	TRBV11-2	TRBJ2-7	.	TGTGCCAGCAGCTTCGGGACAGGTAACTACGAGCAGTACTTC	CASSFGTGNYEQYF
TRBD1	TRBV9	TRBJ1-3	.	TGTGCCAGCAGCGTGGGACAGCCGGGAAACACCATATATTTT	CASSVGQPGNTIYF
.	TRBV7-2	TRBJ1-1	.	TGTGCCAGCAGCTTCTGGGGGCAGGACACTGAAGCTTTCTTT	CASSFWGQDTEAFF
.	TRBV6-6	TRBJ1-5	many	TGTGCCAGCAGTTATTCAGAAGACAATCAGCCCCAGCATTTT	CASSYSEDNQPQHF
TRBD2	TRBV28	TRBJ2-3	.	TGTGCCAGCAGTTTTTGGGGGGGTAGCACAGATACGCAGTATTTT	CASSFWGGSTDTQYF
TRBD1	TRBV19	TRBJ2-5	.	TGTGCCAGTAGTGTGAGACAGGGACAAGAGACCCAGTACTTC	CASSVRQGQETQYF
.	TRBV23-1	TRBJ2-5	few	TGCGCCAGCAGGGACGAAGGTGGGGCCCAAGAGACCCAGTACTTC	CASRDEGGAQETQYF
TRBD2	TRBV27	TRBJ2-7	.	TGTGCCAGCAGTCCTGGACTAGCGGGGGGGCTCTACGAGCAGTACTTC	CASSPGLAGGLYEQYF
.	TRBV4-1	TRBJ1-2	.	TGCGCCAGCAGCACGGGAGGCGGAGTTGGCTACACCTTC	CASSTGGGVGYTF
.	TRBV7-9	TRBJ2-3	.	TGTGCCAGCAGCTCCTCCACAGATACGCAGTATTTT	CASSSSTDTQYF
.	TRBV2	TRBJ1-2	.	TGTGCCAGCAGTGAAGTCGGGTTTACTGCGGGTGGCTACACCTTC	CASSEVGFTAGGYTF
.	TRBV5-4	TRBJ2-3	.	TGTGCCAGCAGCTTGTCTGGGGGCGTCGGCACAGATACGCAGTATTTT	CASSLSGGVGTDTQYF
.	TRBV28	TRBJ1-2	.	TGTGCCGTCGAGAGGGGCTACACCTTC	CAVERGYTF
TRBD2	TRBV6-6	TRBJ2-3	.	TGTGCCAGCAGTGCGGAACTAGCGGGGGGGGGAGATACGCAGTATTTT	CASSAELAGGGDTQYF
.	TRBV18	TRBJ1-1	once	TGTGCCAGCTCACGAATCGAGATAACAGATGAAGCTTTCTTT	CASSRIEITDEAFF
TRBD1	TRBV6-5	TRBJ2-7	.	TGTGCCAGCACACTGCAGACAGGGGGCTCCTACGAGCAGTACTTC	CASTLQTGGSYEQYF
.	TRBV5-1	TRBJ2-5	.	TGCGCCAGCATCACTCACCCAGGGTCTGAAGTTCGAGAGACCCAGTACTTC	CASITHPGSEVRETQYF
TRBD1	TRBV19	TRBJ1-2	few	TGTGCCAGTAGTGCGGGACAGAATGGCTACACCTTC	CASSAGQNGYTF
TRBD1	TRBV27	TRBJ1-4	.	TGTGCCAGCAGCCCGACAGGGGGCAATTTGATGGGTGAAAAACTGTTTTTT	CASSPTGGNLMGEKLFF
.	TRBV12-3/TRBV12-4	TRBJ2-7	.	TGTGCCAGCAGTTCTCTAACCTACGAGCAGTACTTC	CASSSLTYEQYF
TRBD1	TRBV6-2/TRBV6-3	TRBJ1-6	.	TGTGCCAGCAGTTGGGACAGGGCAATCGATAATTCACCCCTCCACTTT	CASSWDRAIDNSPLHF
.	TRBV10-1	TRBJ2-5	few	TGCGCCAGCAGTCAGGGACTCGAAGAGACCCAGTACTTC	CASSQGLEETQYF
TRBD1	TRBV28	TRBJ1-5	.	TGTGCCAGCAGTCCCGGGACAGGGGACAATCAGCCCCAGCATTTT	CASSPGTGDNQPQHF
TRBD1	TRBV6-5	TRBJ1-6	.	TGTGCCAGCAGACCCGGACAGGGTGGGAGTTCACCCCTCCACTTT	CASRPGQGGSSPLHF
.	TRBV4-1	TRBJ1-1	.	TGCGCCAGCAGCCAAGTGAGCGGGGGCGAGAACACTGAAGCTTTCTTT	CASSQVSGGENTEAFF
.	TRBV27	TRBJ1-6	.	TGTGCCAGCAGTTTATCTCCCGCAGGGGCCATAAATTCACCCCTCCACTTT	CASSLSPAGAINSPLHF
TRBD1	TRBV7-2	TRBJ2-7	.	TGTGCCAGCGGAAGAACGGGACAGGGTTCCTACGAGCAGTACTTC	CASGRTGQGSYEQYF
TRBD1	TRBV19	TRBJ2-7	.	TGTGCCAGTAGTATAGAACAGGGGAACTCCTACGAGCAGTACTTC	CASSIEQGNSYEQYF
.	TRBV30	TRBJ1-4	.	TGTGCCTGGAGATCCTCCGGGGGGTTTAATGAAAAACTGTTTTTT	CAWRSSGGFNEKLFF
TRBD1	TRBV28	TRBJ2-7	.	TGTGCCACCTTTCGGCCGGGACAGGGGTTCCACGAGCAGTACTTC	CATFRPGQGFHEQYF
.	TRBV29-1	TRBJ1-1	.	TGCAGCGTCCCCAGGGAAGGGAGGACTGAAGCTTTCTTT	CSVPREGRTEAFF
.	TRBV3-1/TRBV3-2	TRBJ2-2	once	TGTGCCAGCAGCCCAACTCAAGCCCACGGGGAGCTGTTTTTT	CASSPTQAHGELFF
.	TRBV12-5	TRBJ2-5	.	TGTGCTAGTGGTTTGACTAGAACGACCCAGTACTTC	CASGLTRTTQYF
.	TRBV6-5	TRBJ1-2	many	TGTGCCAGCAAAATCAGTAGCCCTAACTATGGCTACACCTTC	CASKISSPNYGYTF
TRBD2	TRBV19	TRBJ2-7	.	TGTGCCAGTACCCCGGCTAGCGGTCCCTACGAGCAGTACTTC	CASTPASGPYEQYF
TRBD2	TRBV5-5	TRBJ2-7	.	TGTGTAAAAAAGCGGGGGAACTCCTACGAGCAGTACTTC	CVKKRGNSYEQYF
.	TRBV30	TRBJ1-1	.	TGTGCCTGGGATAAACAGGGTTTTGGCACTGAAGCTTTCTTT	CAWDKQGFGTEAFF
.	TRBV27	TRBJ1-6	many	TGTGCCAGCAGCCGAGAGACAGGATTTAATTCACCCCTCCACTTT	CASSRETGFNSPLHF